The rows below give T cell receptor beta chains drawn from one sample of a study of T-cell memory formation after mild COVID-19. TCRdb itself ran the 5' RACE reads through MiXCR, one entry per CDR3 protein. The sample includes about 210,000 distinct CDR3 sequences, about 27% of them seen just once. The sample was PBMCs or a T cell subset sorted from them (not recorded which). The receptors come from an adult woman who had mild COVID-19 (a few samples of this study predate the infection). Cell type and time point are not known. Both conserved end residues are trimmed from each CDR3. The order of the fields is V gene, CDR3 length, CDR3 protein.

V: TRBV11-3
length: 11
CDR3: ASSSTQGYGYT

V: TRBV7-2
length: 14
CDR3: ASSQLAGGPRYEQY

V: TRBV7-6
length: 13
CDR3: ASSLSGGAGNTIY

V: TRBV20-1
length: 15
CDR3: SAMPGQGAGGNEKLF

V: TRBV29-1
length: 10
CDR3: SVTGTYNEQF

V: TRBV2
length: 13
CDR3: ASSVGSVQGSPLH

V: TRBV4-3
length: 12
CDR3: ASSQGLDYNEQF

V: TRBV6-1
length: 12
CDR3: ASSEAVLTDTQY

V: TRBV5-1
length: 12
CDR3: ASSLTGVSNEQF

V: TRBV7-2
length: 13
CDR3: ASSLGPREDYGYT

V: TRBV29-1
length: 12
CDR3: SAATSAGGTEAF

V: TRBV6-5
length: 14
CDR3: ASSYSGRMTGNTIY

V: TRBV20-1
length: 11
CDR3: SAWGGKNYGYT

V: TRBV6-5
length: 12
CDR3: ASSPPSPSYEQY

V: TRBV29-1
length: 8
CDR3: STRRDTQY

V: TRBV27
length: 13
CDR3: ASSLSGGVYNEQF

V: TRBV5-1
length: 15
CDR3: ASSLGLGTGVHTEAF